The 26 T cell receptor beta chains listed next were all sequenced from one sample in a study of CD8 T cells in ankylosing spondylitis. Study-level findings and limits: What seemed typical of ankylosing spondylitis blood was a TCR beta motif built from about 8 highly homologous variants.

No cognate antigen is known for these TCRs. Each CDR3 protein gets one entry after TCRdb re-called the 5' RACE reads with MiXCR. The table has hundreds of thousands of distinct CDR3 sequences, 12% seen once. The sequencing sample was made of blood, either unsorted or a sorted T cell fraction (not recorded which). All receptors derive from a male donor with ankylosing spondylitis.

The CDR3, as DNA: TGTGCCAGCAGCTTCCAGGGACAGGGGGTTCACGGGGAGCTGTTTTTT. Encoded protein: CASSFQGQGVHGELFF. The chain employs TRBV7-9 and TRBJ2-2; 11 nucleotides agree with TRBD1. The CDR3 is 16 amino acids. Germline V gene data show CDR1 as SEHNR and CDR2 as FQNEAQ (reference sequence). V was clipped by 3 bases and J by 7 bases; unmatched bases: 7.

The chain carries TRBV4-3 and TRBJ1-2; TRBD1 agrees at 9 bases. Trimming took 4 bases from V and 5 from J; bases not matched to a gene: 5. The germline CDR1 and CDR2 sequences are LGHNA and YSLEER. The CDR3 extends over 14 amino acids. In nucleotides, the CDR3 is TGCGCCAGCAGCCTACGACAGGGGGTATATGGCTACACCTTC. Translated: CASSLRQGVYGYTF.

The chain joins TRBV4-2 to TRBJ1-4; perhaps TRBD1 as D (6 bases). V was trimmed by 3 bases and J by 8 bases, leaving 16 bases between them. CDR3 size: 15 residues. Germline CDR1 is LGHNA and CDR2 is YNFKEQ. The CDR3 bases are TGTGCCAGCAGCCACACACCGGGACAAGAAGAAAAACTGTTTTTT. It translates to CASSHTPGQEEKLFF.

Ten or more counts support this clonotype. This chain links TRBV5-1 with TRBJ2-7; D tentatively fits TRBD1 or TRBD2 (5 bases each). The CDR3 covers 14 residues. The V end was cut by 4 bases, the J end by 3 bases, with 14 bases between. Germline V CDR1 and CDR2: SGHRS, YFSETQ. The CDR3 region has the DNA TGCGCCAGCAGCGTTGGGACCGGGTACTACGAGCAGTACTTC. It specifies CASSVGTGYYEQYF.

This clonotype was detected only a few times. The V gene is TRBV20-1, the J gene TRBJ2-3; a weak D match, TRBD2 (6 bases). Germline V gene lookup returns CDR1 DFQATT and CDR2 SNEGSKA (reference sequence). Trimming pared 3 bases from V and 0 bases from J, leaving 13 bases between. The CDR3 spans 15 residues. The CDR3 loop is CSASMVADSTDTQYF. In nucleotides, the CDR3 is TGCAGTGCTAGTATGGTAGCGGATAGCACAGATACGCAGTATTTT.

The genes are TRBV21-1 and TRBJ2-7; the D call TRBD1 from the table was never checked on the DNA. TRBV21-1 is a documented pseudogene. The CDR3 sequence is 15 residues long. The CDR3 DNA is TGTGCCAGCAGCAAGGGGACAGGGATAACCTACGAGCAGTACTTC. This codes for CASSKGTGITYEQYF.

The rearrangement links TRBV6-5 to TRBJ2-7; D unresolved. CDR1 is MNHEY and CDR2 is SVGAGI in the germline V gene. V gave up 4 bases and J gave up 1 base, with 11 bases separating them. CDR3 length equals 14 residues. The CDR3 region is CASSFLKTSYEQYF. CDR3 sequence (DNA): TGTGCCAGCAGTTTCTTGAAAACATCCTACGAGCAGTACTTC.

The V and J genes are TRBV29-1 and TRBJ2-5; unclear D gene. Trimming removed 4 bases from V and 5 bases from J, with 11 bases in between. The CDR3 totals 12 residues. Germline lookup yields CDR1 SQVTM and CDR2 ANQGSEA. CDR3 coding DNA: TGCAGCGTTGGATTCGGGCGCGAGACCCAGTACTTC. Translation gives CSVGFGRETQYF.

This clonotype was detected ten times or more. V usage is TRBV29-1 and J usage is TRBJ2-7; the match to TRBD1 covers 7 bases. Germline V gene sequence: CDR1 SQVTM, CDR2 ANQGSEA. V gave up 4 bases and J gave up 3 bases; unmatched junction bases: 12. The CDR3 sequence is 15 residues long. The DNA of the CDR3 is TGCAGCGTTGGAAGCCGAGGGGGCCTGGTCTACGAGCAGTACTTC. This codes for CSVGSRGGLVYEQYF.

The chain couples TRBV5-1 to TRBJ2-7; D uncertain. Germline loops: CDR1 SGHRS, CDR2 YFSETQ. There are 16 residues in the CDR3. The ends were cut back, 0 bases at V and 4 bases at J, with 17 bases in the middle. The CDR3 here is CASSLGVIKLEYEQYF. The CDR3 DNA follows: TGCGCCAGCAGCTTGGGGGTCATCAAGCTTGAATACGAGCAGTACTTC.

The rearrangement joins TRBV12-3 or TRBV12-4 to TRBJ2-1; 9 positions match TRBD2. The CDR3 covers 15 residues. With 3 bases clipped from V and 6 bases from J, the junction kept 6 bases outside the gene matches. The CDR3 protein is CASSFSGGGRNEQFF. The CDR3 nucleotides are TGTGCCAGCAGTTTTAGCGGGGGAGGTCGCAATGAGCAGTTCTTC.

The V and J genes are TRBV20-1 and TRBJ1-2; D ambiguous. CDR3 length equals 16 residues. CDR1 and CDR2 from the germline V gene are DFQATT and SNEGSKA (reference sequence). V lost 1 base and J lost 2, with 17 bases in between. CDR3 in amino acids: CSARVGYLGVNYGYTF. CDR3 bases: TGCAGTGCTAGAGTTGGCTACTTAGGTGTAAACTATGGCTACACCTTC.

The chain couples TRBV28 to TRBJ1-1; D gene unclear. Trimming removed 5 bases at V and 5 bases at J, with 15 bases between. The CDR3 extends over 14 amino acids. CDR1 MDHEN and CDR2 SYDVKM come from the germline V gene. The CDR3 is CASSASWKETEAFF. Written as DNA, the CDR3 is TGTGCCAGCAGTGCCTCATGGAAGGAAACTGAAGCTTTCTTT.

The chain uses TRBV7-3 and TRBJ2-1, with a possible D match to TRBD2 (6 bases). CDR1 and CDR2 (germline): SGHTA, FQGTGA. V gave up 3 bases and J gave up 3 bases, with 12 bases separating them. The CDR3 has 15 residues. The CDR3 coding sequence is TGTGCCAGCAGCTTGGATGGGGGGAACTACAATGAGCAGTTCTTC. The encoded protein is CASSLDGGNYNEQFF.

CDR3 DNA sequence: TGTGCCAGCAGCACCACGGGACAGGGGAAGGTCTATGGCTACACCTTC. This translates into CASSTTGQGKVYGYTF. The rearrangement links TRBV7-9 to TRBJ1-2; TRBD1 matches 10 bases. V trimming: 5 bases; J trimming: 4 bases; junction bases outside the gene matches: 10. The CDR3 runs to 16 residues. Looked up from germline, CDR1 is SEHNR and CDR2 is FQNEAQ (reference sequence). The variable domain in full, with the rest retrieved from reference TRBV7-9 and TRBJ1-2, is DTGVSQNPRHKITKRGQNVTFRCDPISEHNRLYWYRQTLGQGPEFLTYFQNEAQLEKSRLLSDRFSAERPKGSFSTLEIQRTEQGDSAMYLCASSTTGQGKVYGYTFGSGTRLTVV.

Only a few counts were recorded for this clonotype. The CDR3 DNA reads as TGTGCCAGCCAGGGGGGGCCGTTGGAGACCCAGTACTTC. It translates to CASQGGPLETQYF. The V gene is TRBV9, the J gene TRBJ2-5; D tentatively fits TRBD1 or TRBD2 (7 bases each). This CDR3 comprises 13 residues. Trimming cost V 7 bases and J 5 bases, with 15 bases left between them. Germline assignment: CDR1 SGDLS and CDR2 YYNGEE.

This clonotype was seen a handful of times. The chain joins TRBV4-1 to TRBJ1-1, with D possibly TRBD1 on 6 matching bases. V was shortened by 8 bases and J by 3 bases, with 16 bases between the two germline ends. Looked up from germline, CDR1 is MGHRA and CDR2 is YSYEKL. There are 14 residues in the CDR3. In DNA form, the CDR3 reads TGCGCCAGCTCCCGGACAGCCCTTGACACTGAAGCTTTCTTT. Residues: CASSRTALDTEAFF.

V and J are TRBV18 and TRBJ1-2; D unresolved. V was shortened by 2 bases and J by 5 bases, with 12 bases between the two germline ends. The CDR3 consists of 14 residues. Germline V gene data show CDR1 as KGHSH and CDR2 as LQKENI. DNA of the CDR3: TGTGCCAGCTCACCAAGCAACGGGGAATATGGCTACACCTTC. Translating gives CASSPSNGEYGYTF.

This clonotype was seen a few times. The V and J genes are TRBV6-1 and TRBJ2-5; 8 nucleotides agree with TRBD2. V lost 5 bases to trimming and J lost 5 bases; unmatched junction nucleotides: 16. Germline CDR1 and CDR2: MNHNS and SASEGT. CDR3 length: 17 amino acids. In nucleotides, the CDR3 is TGTGCCAGCAGTCAACGGGGGGGAATATGGAGAAGGGAGACCCAGTACTTC. Protein product: CASSQRGGIWRRETQYF.

This clonotype was detected ten times or more. V gene TRBV7-8 combines with J gene TRBJ2-1; tentative D call: TRBD2 (5 bases). Deletions cut 5 bases from V and 3 bases from J, with 14 bases between. This CDR3 is built from 15 residues. Germline V gene sequence: CDR1 SGHVS, CDR2 FQNEAQ. Written as DNA, the CDR3 is TGTGCCAGCAGCCAAGCGGAGAACTACTACAATGAGCAGTTCTTC. Its protein product is CASSQAENYYNEQFF. Full variable domain (missing parts from reference TRBV7-8 and TRBJ2-1): GAGVSQSPRYKVAKRGQDVALRCDPISGHVSLFWYQQALGQGPEFLTYFQNEAQLDKSGLPSDRFFAERPEGSVSTLKIQRTQQEDSAVYLCASSQAENYYNEQFFGPGTRLTVL.

The CDR3 sequence: CASSTGTGIGYTF. CDR3 nucleotide sequence: TGTGCCAGCAGCACCGGGACAGGTATCGGCTACACCTTC. The V and J genes are TRBV7-2 and TRBJ1-2, with 8 bases fitting TRBD1. The V segment lost 5 bases and the J segment 8 bases; nucleotides outside the gene matches: 7. Germline V gives CDR1 SGHTA, CDR2 FQGNSA. This CDR3 region has 13 residues. Full variable domain (missing parts from reference TRBV7-2 and TRBJ1-2): GAGVSQSPSNKVTEKGKDVELRCDPISGHTALYWYRQSLGQGLEFLIYFQGNSAPDKSGLPSDRFSAERTGGSVSTLTIQRTQQEDSAVYLCASSTGTGIGYTFGSGTRLTVV.

This clonotype was recorded a few times. The chain has TRBV7-9 and TRBJ2-2, with TRBD2 matching over 11 bases. The ends lost 5 bases at V and 5 bases at J; junction bases unmatched: 10. CDR1 is SEHNR, CDR2 FQNEAQ, per germline (reference sequence). The CDR3 covers 17 residues. The CDR3 is CASSRIAGGPFTGELFF. CDR3 nucleotides: TGTGCCAGCAGCCGAATAGCGGGAGGGCCGTTTACCGGGGAGCTGTTTTTT. The whole variable domain, filled in from reference TRBV7-9 and TRBJ2-2, reads DTGVSQNPRHKITKRGQNVTFRCDPISEHNRLYWYRQTLGQGPEFLTYFQNEAQLEKSRLLSDRFSAERPKGSFSTLEIQRTEQGDSAMYLCASSRIAGGPFTGELFFGEGSRLTVL.

This clonotype was detected only a few times. This chain connects TRBV6-5 to TRBJ2-2; TRBD2 might be the D (6 bases). Germline V gene sequence: CDR1 MNHEY, CDR2 SVGAGI. The CDR3 covers 15 residues. The V and J ends lost 4 bases and 0 bases respectively, with 9 bases between them. In nucleotides, the CDR3 is TGTGCCAGCAGTTGGGGGGAATCGAACACCGGGGAGCTGTTTTTT. It is translated as CASSWGESNTGELFF.

The chain is built from TRBV18 and TRBJ2-2; no firm D call. Per germline, CDR1 KGHSH and CDR2 LQKENI. The V and J ends lost 3 bases and 0 bases respectively, with 11 bases between them. The length of the CDR3 is 16 residues. The CDR3 nucleotides read TGTGCCAGCTCACCTTTGGCGCTATCGAACACCGGGGAGCTGTTTTTT. Its translation: CASSPLALSNTGELFF. The full variable domain, completed using reference TRBV18 and TRBJ2-2, is NAGVMQNPRHLVRRRGQEARLRCSPMKGHSHVYWYRQLPEEGLKFMVYLQKENIIDESGMPKERFSAEFPKEGPSILRIQQVVRGDSAAYFCASSPLALSNTGELFFGEGSRLTVL.

This chain uses TRBV2 with TRBJ2-1, with 7 nucleotides matching TRBD2. Germline assignment: CDR1 SNHLY and CDR2 FYNNEI. The CDR3 totals 13 residues. V was clipped by 6 bases and J by 7 bases; unmatched bases: 6. The CDR3 nucleotides are TGTGCCAGCAGACTCGACGGGGGGAATGAGCAGTTCTTC. Translating it yields CASRLDGGNEQFF.

The V gene is TRBV7-2, the J gene TRBJ1-2; unclear D gene. Germline-derived CDR1 and CDR2 are SGHTA and FQGNSA. V dropped 1 base and J dropped 4 bases, with 7 bases sitting between them. This CDR3 spans 13 amino acids. The CDR3 sequence: CASSLGFSYGYTF. For the CDR3, the DNA is TGTGCCAGCAGCTTAGGATTCAGCTATGGCTACACCTTC.